The clone carrying this TCR beta chain was seen only a few times. The target antigen is unknown. The CDR3 loop spans 13 amino acids. Trimming cost V 8 bases and J 7 bases; bases outside gene matches: 7. CDR1 is ENHRY and CDR2 is SYGVKD in the germline V gene. Quantitative 5'-RACE with molecular barcodes produced the TCR beta libraries. MiXCR was run by TCRdb on the 5' RACE reads, yielding one entry per CDR3 protein. The sample shows some 330,000 distinct CDR3 sequences, around 8% of them seen only once. The data originate from a study of CD8 T cells in ankylosing spondylitis. Study-level results: CD8+ cells made up the disease-linked clones, which were relatively rare in peripheral blood. What seemed typical of ankylosing spondylitis blood was a TCR beta motif built from roughly 8 highly homologous variants. Both synovial fluid and blood in reactive arthritis had previously been reported to carry some motif variants.

V and J are TRBV10-3 and TRBJ2-1; 8 bases are a match to TRBD1. The receptor was derived from a male donor with ankylosing spondylitis. The material sequenced was blood, either unsorted or a sorted T cell fraction (not recorded which). The chain's CDR3 is CAIQGAGGNEQFF. Here the CDR3 DNA reads TGTGCCATCCAGGGGGCTGGGGGGAATGAGCAGTTCTTC.